The clone carrying this TCR beta chain has at least ten counts. Its antigen remains unidentified. This record comes from a study of Graves' ophthalmopathy and Graves' hyperthyroidism. Overall study results and limits: The model predicted ophthalmopathy progression with around 70% sensitivity and around 72% specificity.

Transcripts of RNA were the source for amplifying TCR beta CDR3 regions. An opening RT-PCR round employed HTBI primers and preceded a second-round multiplex PCR. TCRdb recomputed calls from the multiplex PCR reads with MiXCR, one row per CDR3 protein. The sample lists approximately 460,000 distinct CDR3 sequences; 13% to 15% were seen once. Germline values: CDR1 MNHNS, CDR2 SASEGT. There are 15 residues in the CDR3. Losses at the gene ends were 4 bases for V and 5 bases for J; bases not matched to a gene: 8. Ophthalmopathy was moderately-to-severely active, CAS at least 3, NOSPECS at least 4, lasting under 3 months. Fresh peripheral blood, 8.5 to 10 ml, was the PBMC source.

The receptor was isolated from a woman in her twenties or thirties with Graves' ophthalmopathy. The chain combines TRBV6-1 with TRBJ1-1; 9 nucleotides match TRBD1. The sample taken for sequencing was blood. The CDR3 sequence: CASSGNRGRWTEAFF. CDR3 in DNA: TGTGCCAGCAGTGGAAACAGGGGGCGTTGGACTGAAGCTTTCTTT.